Shown below are 4 T cell receptor beta chains from a single sample sequenced in a study of blood T cell repertoires in COVID-19. The protocol was immunoSEQ multiplex PCR, while the TCRdb copy is restricted to in-frame clones and leaves out a portion. Of 80,000 to 130,000 clones listed, about nine tenths are singletons. Sequencing used peripheral blood. The receptors derive from a man between 65 and 85 years old with acute or convalescent COVID-19.

This chain connects TRBV18 to TRBJ1-6; D might be TRBD1 (6 bases). Trimming took off 3 bases at V and 4 bases at J, with 7 bases between the two ends. The CDR3 extends over 14 amino acids. CDR1 KGHSH and CDR2 LQKENI come from the germline V gene. Written as DNA, the CDR3 is TGTGCCAGCTCACCCCAGGGGTATAATTCACCCCTCCACTTT. Translating it yields CASSPQGYNSPLHF.

This rearrangement joins TRBV5-6 to TRBJ1-4, with TRBD1 matching over 8 bases. CDR3 length equals 15 residues. J gave up 5 bases and V 2 bases, and 5 bases lay outside the gene matches. Germline V CDR1 and CDR2: SGHDT, YYEEEE. In nucleotides, the CDR3 is TGTGCCAGCAGCTTCGGACAGGGAAGGAATGAAAAACTGTTTTTT. It translates to CASSFGQGRNEKLFF.

The count of this clone is one. J is TRBJ2-6 and V is TRBV5-4; a possible D gene is TRBD2 (5 bases). Germline values: CDR1 SGHNT, CDR2 YYREEE (reference sequence). The CDR3 is 16 residues long. V was cut by 9 bases and J by 4 bases, with 20 bases left in between. CDR3 region: CATTKSGSAGANVLTF. Here the CDR3 DNA reads TGTGCCACCACCAAGTCGGGGTCCGCCGGGGCCAACGTCCTGACTTTC. The complete variable domain, with remaining parts taken from reference TRBV5-4 and TRBJ2-6, reads ETGVTQSPTHLIKTRGQQVTLRCSSQSGHNTVSWYQQALGQGPQFIFQYYREEENGRGNFPPRFSGLQFPNYSSELNVNALELDDSALYLCATTKSGSAGANVLTFGAGSRLTVL.

V usage is TRBV7-9 and J usage is TRBJ1-4, with D possibly matching TRBD1 (5 bases). Trimming removed 1 base at V and 5 bases at J, with 8 bases between. Germline V gene sequence: CDR1 SEHNR, CDR2 FQNEAQ (reference sequence). This CDR3 is built from 14 residues. The CDR3 is CASSLEGVNEKLFF. For the CDR3, the DNA is TGTGCCAGCAGCTTAGAAGGGGTCAATGAAAAACTGTTTTTT.